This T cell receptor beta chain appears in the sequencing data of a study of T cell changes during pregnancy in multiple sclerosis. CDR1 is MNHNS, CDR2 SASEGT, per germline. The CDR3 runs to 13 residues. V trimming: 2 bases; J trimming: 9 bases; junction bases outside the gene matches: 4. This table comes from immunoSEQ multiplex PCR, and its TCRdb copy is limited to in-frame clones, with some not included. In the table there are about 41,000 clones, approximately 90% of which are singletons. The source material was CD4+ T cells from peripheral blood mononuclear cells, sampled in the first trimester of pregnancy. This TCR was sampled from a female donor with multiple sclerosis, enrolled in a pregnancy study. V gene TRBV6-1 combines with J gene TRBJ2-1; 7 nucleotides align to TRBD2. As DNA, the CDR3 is TGTGCCAGCAGTGAAAGGCGGGGGAGTGAGCAGTTCTTC. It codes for CASSERRGSEQFF.